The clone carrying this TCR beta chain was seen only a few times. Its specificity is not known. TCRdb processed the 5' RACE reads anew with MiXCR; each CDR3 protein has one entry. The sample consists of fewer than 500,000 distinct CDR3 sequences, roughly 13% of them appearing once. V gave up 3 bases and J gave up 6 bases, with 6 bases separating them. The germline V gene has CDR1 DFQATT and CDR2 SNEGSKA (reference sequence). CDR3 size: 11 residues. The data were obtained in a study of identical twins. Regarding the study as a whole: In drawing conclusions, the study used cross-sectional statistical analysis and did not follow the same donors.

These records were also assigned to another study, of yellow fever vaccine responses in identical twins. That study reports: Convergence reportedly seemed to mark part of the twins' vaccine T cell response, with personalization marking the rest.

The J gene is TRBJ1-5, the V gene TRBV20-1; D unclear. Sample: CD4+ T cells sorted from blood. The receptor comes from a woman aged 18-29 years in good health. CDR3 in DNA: TGCAGTGCTAGTTTGGGTCAGCCCCAGCATTTT. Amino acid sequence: CSASLGQPQHF.